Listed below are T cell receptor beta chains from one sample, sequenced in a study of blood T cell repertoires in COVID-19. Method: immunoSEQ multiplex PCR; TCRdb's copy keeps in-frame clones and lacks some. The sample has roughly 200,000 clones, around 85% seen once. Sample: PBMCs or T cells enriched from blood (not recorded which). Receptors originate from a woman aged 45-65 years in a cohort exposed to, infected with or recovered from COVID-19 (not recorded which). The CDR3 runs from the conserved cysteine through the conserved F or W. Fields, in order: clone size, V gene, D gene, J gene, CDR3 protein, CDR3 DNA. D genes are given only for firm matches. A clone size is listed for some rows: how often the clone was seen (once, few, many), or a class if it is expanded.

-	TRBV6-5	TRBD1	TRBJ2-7	CAVTYRGMYEQYF	TGTGCCGTTACATACAGGGGGATGTACGAGCAGTACTTC
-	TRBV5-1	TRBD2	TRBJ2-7	CASSQQGLAVEQYF	TGCGCCAGCAGCCAACAGGGACTAGCGGTCGAGCAGTACTTC
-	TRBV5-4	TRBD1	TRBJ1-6	CASRDRVDSPLHF	TGTGCCAGCCGGGACAGGGTTGATTCACCCCTCCACTTT
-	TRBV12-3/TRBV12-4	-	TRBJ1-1	CASSLSGGAEAFF	TGTGCCAGCAGTTTATCGGGAGGCGCTGAAGCTTTCTTT
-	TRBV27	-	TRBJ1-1	CASSFYPGGVDAFF	TGTGCCAGCAGTTTTTACCCCGGCGGGGTTGACGCTTTCTTT
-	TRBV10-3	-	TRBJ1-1	CAISGARAGSTEAFF	TGTGCCATCAGTGGCGCCAGGGCAGGGTCCACTGAAGCTTTCTTT
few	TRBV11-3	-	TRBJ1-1	CASSESATSNTEAFF	TGTGCCAGCAGCGAATCTGCGACTTCGAACACTGAAGCTTTCTTT
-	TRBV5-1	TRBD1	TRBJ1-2	CASSLDFDRGPHGYTF	TGCGCCAGCAGCTTGGATTTTGACAGGGGGCCTCATGGCTACACCTTC
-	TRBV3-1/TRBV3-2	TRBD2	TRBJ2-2	CASSLPLWRGGIGELFF	TGTGCCAGCAGCCTCCCACTGTGGCGGGGGGGCATCGGGGAGCTGTTTTTT
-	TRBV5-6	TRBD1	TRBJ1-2	CASSFADRGFGYTF	TGTGCCAGCAGCTTCGCGGACAGGGGGTTCGGCTACACCTTC
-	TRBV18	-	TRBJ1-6	CASSPPSRGYNSPLHF	TGTGCCAGCTCACCACCGAGCAGGGGTTATAATTCACCCCTCCACTTT
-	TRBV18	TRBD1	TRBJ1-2	CASSPGGGGEGGYTF	TGTGCCAGCTCACCAGGAGGGGGCGGAGAGGGTGGCTACACCTTC
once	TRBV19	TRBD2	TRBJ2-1	CASRGTSVYNEQFF	TGTGCCAGTAGAGGGACTAGCGTCTACAATGAGCAGTTCTTC
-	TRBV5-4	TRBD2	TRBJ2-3	CASSERLAGTDTQYF	TGTGCCAGCAGCGAGAGACTAGCGGGAACAGATACGCAGTATTTT
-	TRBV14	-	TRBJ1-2	CASSQRTANYGYTF	TGTGCCAGCAGCCAAAGGACAGCTAACTATGGCTACACCTTC
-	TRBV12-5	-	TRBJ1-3	CASGPSRPHWSSGNTIYF	TGTGCTAGTGGTCCGTCTCGACCCCACTGGAGCTCTGGAAACACCATATATTTT
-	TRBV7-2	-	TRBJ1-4	CASSLAQLGAGEKLFF	TGTGCCAGCAGCTTAGCGCAGCTCGGGGCGGGGGAAAAACTGTTTTTT
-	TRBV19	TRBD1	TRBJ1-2	CASSERQGVGGRGYTF	TGTGCCAGTAGTGAGAGACAGGGGGTAGGCGGTCGTGGCTACACCTTC
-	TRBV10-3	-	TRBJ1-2	CAISGEEGLPEVDTF	TGTGCCATCAGCGGCGAGGAGGGGCTCCCAGAAGTGGACACCTTC
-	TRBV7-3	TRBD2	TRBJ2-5	CASSLSSGPAGTQYF	TGTGCCAGCAGCTTATCTAGCGGACCTGCAGGGACCCAGTACTTC
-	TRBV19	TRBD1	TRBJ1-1	CASSADRVRTEAFF	TGTGCCAGTAGTGCCGACAGGGTCCGGACTGAAGCTTTCTTT
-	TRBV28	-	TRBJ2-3	CASRGGARTDTQYF	TGTGCCAGCAGAGGGGGGGCCCGGACAGATACGCAGTATTTT
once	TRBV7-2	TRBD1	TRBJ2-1	CASSLGTGFGFF	TGTGCCAGCAGCTTAGGGACAGGGTTCGGGTTCTTC
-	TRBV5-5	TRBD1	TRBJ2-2	CASSAARGRLTGELFF	TGTGCCAGCAGCGCGGCCAGGGGGCGTCTCACCGGGGAGCTGTTTTTT
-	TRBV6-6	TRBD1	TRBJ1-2	CASLKGAVPGFGYTF	TGTGCCAGCCTTAAGGGGGCAGTACCCGGGTTTGGCTACACCTTC
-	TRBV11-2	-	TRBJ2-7	CASSRGKSYEQYF	TGTGCCAGCAGCCGAGGGAAGTCCTACGAGCAGTACTTC
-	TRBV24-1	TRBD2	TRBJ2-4	CATSRGGIENIQYF	TGTGCCACCAGTCGGGGAGGGATCGAAAACATTCAGTACTTC
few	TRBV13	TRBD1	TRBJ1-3	CASSPNGQGQGNTIYF	TGTGCCAGCAGCCCCAACGGACAGGGGCAGGGAAACACCATATATTTT
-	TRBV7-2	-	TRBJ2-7	CASSLDGIWQGRGEQYF	TGTGCCAGCAGCTTAGATGGTATATGGCAGGGTCGAGGTGAGCAGTACTTC
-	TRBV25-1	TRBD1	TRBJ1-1	CASSASPGQGALRAFF	TGTGCCAGCAGTGCGTCACCGGGACAGGGGGCGCTTAGGGCTTTCTTT
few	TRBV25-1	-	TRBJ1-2	CASSEYRGYTF	TGTGCCAGCAGTGAATATAGAGGCTACACCTTC
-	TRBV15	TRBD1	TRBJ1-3	CATSIPGRGSGNTIYF	TGTGCCACCAGCATTCCGGGCAGGGGGTCTGGAAACACCATATATTTT
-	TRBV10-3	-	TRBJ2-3	CAIRDSGADTQYF	TGTGCCATCAGGGACTCAGGCGCGGATACGCAGTATTTT
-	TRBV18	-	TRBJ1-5	CASSEDRYNQPQHF	TGTGCCAGCTCAGAAGACAGGTACAATCAGCCCCAGCATTTT
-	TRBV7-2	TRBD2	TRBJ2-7	CASSRTSGGSYEQYF	TGTGCCAGCAGTCGGACTAGCGGGGGTTCCTACGAGCAGTACTTC
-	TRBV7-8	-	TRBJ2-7	CASSLDEGREQYF	TGTGCCAGCAGCTTAGACGAGGGCCGCGAGCAGTACTTC
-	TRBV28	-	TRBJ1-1	CASKSGGNTEAFF	TGTGCCAGCAAATCGGGGGGTAACACTGAAGCTTTCTTT
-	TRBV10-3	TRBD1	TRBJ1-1	CAIKQGAWDTEAFF	TGTGCCATCAAACAGGGGGCGTGGGACACTGAAGCTTTCTTT
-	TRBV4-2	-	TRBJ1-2	CASRQGDRGYTF	TGTGCCAGCAGACAGGGTGATCGTGGCTACACCTTC
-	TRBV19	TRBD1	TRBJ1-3	CASNSPGQGVGNTIYF	TGTGCCAGTAACTCACCGGGACAGGGCGTTGGAAACACCATATATTTT
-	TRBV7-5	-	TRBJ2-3	CARSLVAASTDTQYF	TGTGCCAGAAGCTTGGTGGCAGCGAGCACAGATACGCAGTATTTT
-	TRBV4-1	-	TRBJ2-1	CASSPLAYNEQFF	TGCGCCAGCAGCCCCCTTGCCTACAATGAGCAGTTCTTC